These T cell receptor beta chains were read from a single sample in a study of CD8+ T cells in alopecia areata. Sequencing used immunoSEQ multiplex PCR; TCRdb keeps in-frame clones, though not all of them. The sample yields fewer than 250,000 clones, approximately 52% seen once. Sample: CD4+ T cells sorted from blood, taken at week 0. Receptors were obtained from a human donor with alopecia areata. Each CDR3 is given with its conserved first and last residue. The D gene is left open where the match is weak. Clone size is not always given. Where it is, it says once, few, many or a class for expanded clones.

D: TRBD2; J: TRBJ2-1; size: .; V: TRBV7-9; CDR3: CASSTGTSGTNYNEQFF; DNA: TGTGCCAGCAGCACCGGGACTAGCGGGACGAACTACAATGAGCAGTTCTTC
D: .; J: TRBJ2-5; size: .; V: TRBV20-1; CDR3: CSARDKETQYF; DNA: TGCAGTGCTAGAGATAAAGAGACCCAGTACTTC
D: TRBD2; J: TRBJ2-3; size: .; V: TRBV5-6; CDR3: CASSLEGGAGDTQYF; DNA: TGTGCCAGCAGCTTGGAGGGAGGGGCTGGAGATACGCAGTATTTT
D: TRBD1; J: TRBJ1-2; size: few; V: TRBV7-3; CDR3: CASRSPGQGTLEDGYTF; DNA: TGTGCCAGCAGGTCCCCGGGACAGGGGACTCTTGAGGACGGCTACACCTTC
D: .; J: TRBJ2-4; size: .; V: TRBV7-2; CDR3: CASSIREPKNIQYF; DNA: TGTGCCAGCAGCATTCGGGAGCCCAAAAACATTCAGTACTTC
D: TRBD1; J: TRBJ2-5; size: .; V: TRBV15; CDR3: CATSRTTGGSETQYF; DNA: TGTGCCACCAGCAGAACAACAGGGGGATCAGAGACCCAGTACTTC
D: .; J: TRBJ2-7; size: few; V: TRBV4-1; CDR3: CASSLRTVLDEQYF; DNA: TGCGCCAGCAGCCTCCGGACAGTCCTCGACGAGCAGTACTTC
D: TRBD1; J: TRBJ2-5; size: .; V: TRBV30; CDR3: CAWRKDRASQETQYF; DNA: TGTGCCTGGAGGAAGGACAGGGCAAGCCAAGAGACCCAGTACTTC
D: .; J: TRBJ2-3; size: .; V: TRBV9; CDR3: CASSASTDTQYF; DNA: TGTGCCAGCAGCGCTAGCACAGATACGCAGTATTTT
D: .; J: TRBJ2-3; size: .; V: TRBV7-9; CDR3: CASSLIDDTQYF; DNA: TGTGCCAGCAGCTTAATTGATGATACGCAGTATTTT
D: .; J: TRBJ1-5; size: few; V: TRBV4-2; CDR3: CASSPNFRGNQPQHF; DNA: TGTGCCAGCAGCCCAAACTTCAGGGGCAATCAGCCCCAGCATTTT
D: TRBD1; J: TRBJ2-7; size: few; V: TRBV15; CDR3: CATSRKDRRSYEQYF; DNA: TGTGCCACCAGCAGAAAGGACAGGCGGTCATACGAGCAGTACTTC
D: .; J: TRBJ2-7; size: once; V: TRBV9; CDR3: CASSPRPGRDEQYF; DNA: TGTGCCAGCAGCCCACGTCCTGGCCGCGACGAGCAGTACTTC
D: .; J: TRBJ2-6; size: .; V: TRBV25-1; CDR3: CASSATGPPGANVLTF; DNA: TGTGCCAGCAGTGCGACAGGCCCCCCAGGGGCCAACGTCCTGACTTTC
D: .; J: TRBJ1-1; size: .; V: TRBV30; CDR3: CAWSDSWGGGGTEAFF; DNA: TGTGCCTGGAGTGACTCCTGGGGGGGCGGAGGCACTGAAGCTTTCTTT
D: TRBD1; J: TRBJ1-2; size: .; V: TRBV30; CDR3: CAWSAGTGVFGYTF; DNA: TGTGCCTGGAGCGCTGGGACAGGGGTCTTTGGCTACACCTTC
D: TRBD1; J: TRBJ1-2; size: .; V: TRBV28; CDR3: CASSLTGVLNGYTF; DNA: TGTGCCAGCAGTTTAACAGGGGTCTTAAATGGCTACACCTTC
D: .; J: TRBJ2-1; size: .; V: TRBV30; CDR3: CAWTRGDLISVNEQFF; DNA: TGTGCCTGGACCAGGGGGGACCTTATCTCGGTCAATGAGCAGTTCTTC
D: .; J: TRBJ1-2; size: .; V: TRBV29-1; CDR3: CSVVTGPLGGYTF; DNA: TGCAGCGTCGTGACAGGCCCCCTCGGAGGCTACACCTTC
D: .; J: TRBJ1-3; size: .; V: TRBV25-1; CDR3: CASTYQDGFSGNTIYF; DNA: TGTGCCAGCACCTATCAAGACGGGTTCTCTGGAAACACCATATATTTT
D: TRBD2; J: TRBJ2-5; size: .; V: TRBV29-1; CDR3: CSVDPSGVGETQYF; DNA: TGCAGCGTTGACCCTAGCGGGGTCGGAGAGACCCAGTACTTC
D: .; J: TRBJ2-1; size: .; V: TRBV2; CDR3: CASSDTGRNQGEQFF; DNA: TGTGCCAGCAGTGACACAGGTCGGAATCAGGGTGAGCAGTTCTTC
D: .; J: TRBJ1-2; size: once; V: TRBV7-9; CDR3: CASSLGHGDGYTF; DNA: TGTGCCAGCAGCTTAGGGCACGGAGATGGCTACACCTTC
D: .; J: TRBJ2-1; size: few; V: TRBV10-3; CDR3: CAISVSGTQNEQFF; DNA: TGTGCCATCAGTGTTTCCGGGACTCAGAATGAGCAGTTCTTC
D: .; J: TRBJ2-7; size: .; V: TRBV30; CDR3: CAWSRRSKERTYEQYF; DNA: TGTGCCTGGAGTAGGAGGTCGAAGGAGCGGACCTACGAGCAGTACTTC
D: .; J: TRBJ2-7; size: few; V: TRBV5-4; CDR3: CASSLEASVSYEQYF; DNA: TGTGCCAGCAGCTTGGAGGCTAGCGTGAGCTACGAGCAGTACTTC